This paragraph covers one T cell receptor beta chain sequence. This specimen belongs to a study of blood T cell repertoires in COVID-19. Under the authors' procedure: Estimates of nucleated cell counts were drawn from the amplification of reference gene primers. Produced via immunoSEQ multiplex PCR; TCRdb's table is partial and in-frame only. That table supplies the V and J calls and clone size; D and trimming were determined from the DNA. The repertoire holds roughly 100,000 clones, with about two thirds as singletons. Germline loops: CDR1 GTSNPN, CDR2 SVGIG (reference sequence). This CDR3 is built from 15 residues. V lost 7 bases and J 11 bases, leaving 24 bases between the germline ends.

This receptor was identified in a human donor with acute or convalescent COVID-19. The donor label of this sample is uncertain. The V call is TRBV30, the J call TRBJ1-6; a possible D gene is TRBD1 (6 bases). Sequenced input: peripheral blood. The CDR3 DNA sequence: TGTGCCTTTGACGTAGGGGGTCGAGGAGTGGCACCCCTCCACTTT. Its translation: CAFDVGGRGVAPLHF.